Each of the 11 T cell receptor beta chains below was sequenced from the same sample in a study of T cells after yellow fever vaccination. MiXCR was run by TCRdb on the 5' RACE reads, yielding one entry per CDR3 protein. The repertoire includes about 630,000 distinct CDR3 sequences, approximately 13% of them detected once, and more than 13% sits in the top ten. Specimen: PBMCs, collected on the day of the yellow fever booster vaccination. The receptors here all came from a man between 25 and 39 years old who received the YFV17D yellow fever vaccine.

This clonotype is a singleton in its sample. The chain couples TRBV12-3 or TRBV12-4 to TRBJ2-7; 11 bases match TRBD1. CDR3 length: 16 amino acids. V was clipped by 2 bases and J by 6 bases; unmatched bases: 9. CDR3 DNA sequence: TGTGCCAGCAGTTTACCCCCGGGACAGGGGGTGACCGAGCAGTACTTC. This codes for CASSLPPGQGVTEQYF.

The V call is TRBV5-1, the J call TRBJ2-7; 12 bases are shared with TRBD2. Per germline, CDR1 SGHRS and CDR2 YFSETQ. The CDR3 length is 16 residues. Trimming cost V 0 bases and J 5 bases; bases outside gene matches: 6. The CDR3 nucleotides are TGCGCCAGCAGCTTGGTACTAGCGGGAGGCCGGAACGAGCAGTACTTC. Protein: CASSLVLAGGRNEQYF.

This clonotype was counted between two and nine times. The rearrangement joins TRBV27 to TRBJ1-5; D may be TRBD1 (5 bases). The CDR3 is made up of 15 amino acids. The germline V gene has CDR1 MNHEY and CDR2 SMNVEV (reference sequence). With 0 bases removed from V and 4 bases from J, the gap between germline ends came to 10 bases. The CDR3 coding sequence is TGTGCCAGCAGTTTATCCTTACGGACAAATCAGCCCCAGCATTTT. Its translation is CASSLSLRTNQPQHF.

The chain has TRBV14 and TRBJ2-1; 8 bases match TRBD2. Losses at the gene ends were 3 bases for V and 2 bases for J; bases not matched to a gene: 18. Germline V gene sequence: CDR1 SGHDN, CDR2 FVKESK. The CDR3 contains 20 residues. CDR3 sequence: CASSQGEWSGSLTAYNEQFF. The CDR3 region has the DNA TGTGCCAGCAGCCAGGGGGAGTGGAGCGGGAGCCTCACCGCCTACAATGAGCAGTTCTTC.

This chain connects TRBV20-1 to TRBJ2-3; D unclear. The germline gives CDR1 DFQATT, CDR2 SNEGSKA (reference sequence). This CDR3 spans 14 amino acids. V lost 5 bases, J lost 4 bases, and 16 bases lay in between. The CDR3 nucleotides read TGCAGTGCTGCTCCGGGCTCAGGCCCAGATACGCAGTATTTT. It encodes CSAAPGSGPDTQYF.

The V gene is TRBV2, the J gene TRBJ2-5; the match to TRBD1 covers 9 bases. The germline V gene has CDR1 SNHLY and CDR2 FYNNEI. There are 14 residues in the CDR3. V trimming: 5 bases; J trimming: 7 bases; junction bases outside the gene matches: 8. The CDR3 coding sequence is TGTGCCAGCAGTCCTAGGACAGGGGCTGGGACCCAGTACTTC. The encoded protein is CASSPRTGAGTQYF.

V is TRBV6-1 and J is TRBJ2-1; D might be TRBD1 or TRBD2, each matching 6 bases. CDR3 size: 13 residues. CDR1 is MNHNS and CDR2 is SASEGT in the germline V gene. Here the CDR3 reads CATGASSYNEQFF. The CDR3, as DNA: TGTGCTACGGGGGCCAGCTCCTACAATGAGCAGTTCTTC.

This clonotype was found a few times. This sequence joins TRBV4-2 and TRBJ2-7; D may be TRBD1 (6 bases). The CDR3 is 13 amino acids. The V end lost 2 bases, the J end lost 4 bases, and 9 bases lay between the germline ends. From germline, CDR1 is LGHNA and CDR2 YNFKEQ. DNA for the CDR3: TGTGCCAGCAGCCAACCGGACAGATACGAGCAGTACTTC. It encodes CASSQPDRYEQYF.

The gene calls are TRBV20-1 and TRBJ2-5; the match to TRBD2 covers 7 bases. The trim removed 6 bases at V and 5 bases at J, leaving 9 bases unmatched. The CDR3 loop spans 13 amino acids. The germline CDR1 and CDR2 sequences are DFQATT and SNEGSKA (reference sequence). For the CDR3, the DNA is TGCAGTGCCTCGAGACCGGGAGGTGAGACCCAGTACTTC. Encoded protein: CSASRPGGETQYF.

This clonotype was counted a few times. V gene TRBV7-2 combines with J gene TRBJ2-3; no firm D call. CDR1 and CDR2 (germline): SGHTA, FQGNSA. V lost 2 bases and J lost 2, with 11 bases in between. The CDR3 covers 15 residues. The CDR3 DNA follows: TGTGCCAGCAGCTTACAGCCTTCACCCACAGATACGCAGTATTTT. Its translation: CASSLQPSPTDTQYF.

The chain employs TRBV12-3 or TRBV12-4 and TRBJ2-6; D may be TRBD1 (6 bases). The CDR3 totals 17 residues. The V and J ends lost 11 bases and 4 bases respectively, with 24 bases between them. The DNA for the CDR3 is TGTGCCTCCAGCCCGGACAGAGTTTTTGGGGGGGCCAACGTCCTGACTTTC. Its protein is CASSPDRVFGGANVLTF.